These T cell receptor beta chains were read from a single sample in a study of blood T cell repertoires in COVID-19. Using immunoSEQ multiplex PCR, the repertoire was profiled, and TCRdb retains in-frame clones only, with some absent. Seen here are roughly 250,000 clones, 88% observed once, and the top ten hold around 0.78%. Sequenced material: peripheral blood. The receptors here all came from a woman in her 30s with acute or convalescent COVID-19. The CDR3 runs from the conserved cysteine through the conserved F or W. Fields, in order: J gene, D gene, clone size, V gene, CDR3 DNA, CDR3 protein. D genes are given only for firm matches. Rows give clone size only sometimes, using once, few, many, or a class for an expanded clone.

j_call: TRBJ1-1; d_call: TRBD1; clone_size: .; v_call: TRBV6-1; cdr3_nt: TGTGCCAGCAGTGACAGGGGGCGCGACATGGCTGAAGCTTTCTTT; cdr3_aa: CASSDRGRDMAEAFF
j_call: TRBJ2-2; d_call: TRBD2; clone_size: .; v_call: TRBV3-1/TRBV3-2; cdr3_nt: TGTGCCAGCAGTTCCGGGACTAGCGGGAGGGCCTACACCGGGGAGCTGTTTTTT; cdr3_aa: CASSSGTSGRAYTGELFF
j_call: TRBJ2-5; d_call: .; clone_size: .; v_call: TRBV6-2/TRBV6-3; cdr3_nt: TGTGCCAGCAGTCCCCGGGGGTACCAAGAGACCCAGTACTTC; cdr3_aa: CASSPRGYQETQYF
j_call: TRBJ2-2; d_call: TRBD1; clone_size: .; v_call: TRBV19; cdr3_nt: TGTGCCAGTATCGACGGACAGGAGACACCCGGGGAGCTGTTTTTT; cdr3_aa: CASIDGQETPGELFF
j_call: TRBJ1-6; d_call: .; clone_size: .; v_call: TRBV10-2; cdr3_nt: TGCGCCAGCAGTGAGTTGGGAGGCGGTAATTCACCCCTCCACTTT; cdr3_aa: CASSELGGGNSPLHF
j_call: TRBJ1-5; d_call: TRBD1; clone_size: few; v_call: TRBV19; cdr3_nt: TGTGCCAGTACCCCAGGACAGGGGTCTCAGCCCCAGCATTTT; cdr3_aa: CASTPGQGSQPQHF
j_call: TRBJ1-3; d_call: .; clone_size: .; v_call: TRBV7-2; cdr3_nt: TGTGCCAGCAGCTTAGAGCCAGGGGAATTCTCTGGAAACACCATATATTTT; cdr3_aa: CASSLEPGEFSGNTIYF
j_call: TRBJ2-7; d_call: .; clone_size: .; v_call: TRBV3-1/TRBV3-2; cdr3_nt: TGTGCCAGCAGCAGGCGGATCTCCTACGAGCAGTACTTC; cdr3_aa: CASSRRISYEQYF
j_call: TRBJ2-5; d_call: .; clone_size: .; v_call: TRBV27; cdr3_nt: TGTGCCAGCAGTTTTAATGGTGCAGGGCCAGAGACCCAGTACTTC; cdr3_aa: CASSFNGAGPETQYF
j_call: TRBJ1-1; d_call: .; clone_size: .; v_call: TRBV6-1; cdr3_nt: TGTGCCAGCAGTGAAGTACAAGGGGCCACCTTATTGAACACTGAAGCTTTCTTT; cdr3_aa: CASSEVQGATLLNTEAFF
j_call: TRBJ2-2; d_call: .; clone_size: .; v_call: TRBV19; cdr3_nt: TGTGCCAGTAGTAATTATGGAGGGATAGACACCGGGGAGCTGTTTTTT; cdr3_aa: CASSNYGGIDTGELFF
j_call: TRBJ2-7; d_call: .; clone_size: .; v_call: TRBV6-1; cdr3_nt: TGTGCCAGCAGTGAAGCCGATCATGGACAGCCTACCGACGAGCAGTACTTC; cdr3_aa: CASSEADHGQPTDEQYF
j_call: TRBJ1-5; d_call: .; clone_size: .; v_call: TRBV12-3/TRBV12-4; cdr3_nt: TGTGCCAGCAGACTGACAGTCAATCAGCCCCAGCATTTT; cdr3_aa: CASRLTVNQPQHF
j_call: TRBJ2-2; d_call: .; clone_size: .; v_call: TRBV5-4; cdr3_nt: TGTGCCAGCAGCTTGGTTCCCCCCGGGGTGAACACCGGGGAGCTGTTTTTT; cdr3_aa: CASSLVPPGVNTGELFF
j_call: TRBJ2-7; d_call: TRBD2; clone_size: .; v_call: TRBV5-6; cdr3_nt: TGTGCCAGCAGCCGCAGAGCGGGGGCCTACGAGCAGTACTTC; cdr3_aa: CASSRRAGAYEQYF
j_call: TRBJ1-1; d_call: TRBD1; clone_size: .; v_call: TRBV9; cdr3_nt: TGTGCCAGCAGCACGGACAGGGGGCACACTGAAGCTTTCTTT; cdr3_aa: CASSTDRGHTEAFF
j_call: TRBJ2-1; d_call: .; clone_size: .; v_call: TRBV30; cdr3_nt: TGTGCCTGGAGGGTCCCTTGGCCGGGAGCAAGGAATGAGCAGTTCTTC; cdr3_aa: CAWRVPWPGARNEQFF
j_call: TRBJ1-4; d_call: .; clone_size: .; v_call: TRBV5-1; cdr3_nt: TGCGCCAGCAGCTCTGTCTCTAATGAAAAACTGTTTTTT; cdr3_aa: CASSSVSNEKLFF
j_call: TRBJ2-3; d_call: .; clone_size: .; v_call: TRBV7-9; cdr3_nt: TGTGCCAGCAGCGCACAGGTGACAGATACGCAGTATTTT; cdr3_aa: CASSAQVTDTQYF
j_call: TRBJ2-1; d_call: TRBD2; clone_size: .; v_call: TRBV29-1; cdr3_nt: TGCAGCGTTGTTCTTGGACTAGCGGGGAACAATGAGCAGTTCTTC; cdr3_aa: CSVVLGLAGNNEQFF
j_call: TRBJ1-5; d_call: .; clone_size: .; v_call: TRBV10-3; cdr3_nt: TGTGCCATCAGTAATACCGACAGGTTCAATCAGCCCCAGCATTTT; cdr3_aa: CAISNTDRFNQPQHF
j_call: TRBJ2-3; d_call: TRBD2; clone_size: .; v_call: TRBV7-9; cdr3_nt: TGTGCCAGCAGCCGAGGAGCGGGAGGAGGAGATACGCAGTATTTT; cdr3_aa: CASSRGAGGGDTQYF
j_call: TRBJ1-1; d_call: .; clone_size: .; v_call: TRBV29-1; cdr3_nt: TGCAGCGTCCAAATGGGGGGACTACCGAACACTGAAGCTTTCTTT; cdr3_aa: CSVQMGGLPNTEAFF
j_call: TRBJ1-4; d_call: TRBD1; clone_size: .; v_call: TRBV5-5; cdr3_nt: TGTGCCAGCAGCAGGACAGGGTTTGAAAAACTGTTTTTT; cdr3_aa: CASSRTGFEKLFF